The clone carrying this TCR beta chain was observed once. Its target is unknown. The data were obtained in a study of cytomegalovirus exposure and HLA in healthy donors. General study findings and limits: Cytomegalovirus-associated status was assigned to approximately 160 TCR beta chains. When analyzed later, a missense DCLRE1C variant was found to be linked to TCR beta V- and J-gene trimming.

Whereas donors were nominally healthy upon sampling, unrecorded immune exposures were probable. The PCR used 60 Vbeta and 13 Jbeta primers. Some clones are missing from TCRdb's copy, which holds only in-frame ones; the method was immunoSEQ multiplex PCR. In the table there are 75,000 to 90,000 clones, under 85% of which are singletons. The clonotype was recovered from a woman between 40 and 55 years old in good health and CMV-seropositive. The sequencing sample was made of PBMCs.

The CDR3 DNA reads as TGCAGTGCTAGTTCGGGCTACACCTTC. Translated: CSASSGYTF. The V call is TRBV20-1, the J call TRBJ1-2; D not certain. Trimming took off 3 bases at V and 8 bases at J, with 4 bases between the two ends. The CDR3 loop spans 9 amino acids. Germline CDR1 reads DFQATT; CDR2 reads SNEGSKA (reference sequence).